This T cell receptor beta chain was sequenced in a study of Graves' ophthalmopathy and Graves' hyperthyroidism. Study at large: The collection of peripheral blood took place at initial diagnosis, before any treatment. Study-wide results and limits: Ophthalmopathy versus stable hyperthyroidism: 13-signature model gave less than 90% sensitivity, 70% to 83% specificity. The model's prediction of ophthalmopathy progression had around 70% sensitivity and approximately 77% specificity.

The CDR3 totals 16 residues. Germline V gives CDR1 ENHRY, CDR2 SYGVKD. Trimming took 4 bases from V and 11 from J; bases not matched to a gene: 14. This clonotype appeared many times. Its cognate antigen is unknown. PBMCs stemmed from around 10 ml of fresh peripheral blood. RNA transcripts were the template, and TCR beta CDR3 regions were amplified from them. An opening RT-PCR round employed HTBI primers and preceded a second-round multiplex PCR. TCRdb fed the multiplex PCR reads into MiXCR, producing one record per CDR3 protein. This table has about 640,000 distinct CDR3 sequences, 35% to 50% appearing once.

This TCR was sampled from an adult man with Graves' ophthalmopathy. Material for sequencing was peripheral blood. This rearrangement joins TRBV10-3 to TRBJ1-1; TRBD1 matches at 12 bases. The CDR3 loop reads CAISGGGQGASKWAFF. CDR3 sequence (DNA): TGTGCCATCAGTGGTGGGGGACAGGGGGCCTCCAAATGGGCTTTCTTT.